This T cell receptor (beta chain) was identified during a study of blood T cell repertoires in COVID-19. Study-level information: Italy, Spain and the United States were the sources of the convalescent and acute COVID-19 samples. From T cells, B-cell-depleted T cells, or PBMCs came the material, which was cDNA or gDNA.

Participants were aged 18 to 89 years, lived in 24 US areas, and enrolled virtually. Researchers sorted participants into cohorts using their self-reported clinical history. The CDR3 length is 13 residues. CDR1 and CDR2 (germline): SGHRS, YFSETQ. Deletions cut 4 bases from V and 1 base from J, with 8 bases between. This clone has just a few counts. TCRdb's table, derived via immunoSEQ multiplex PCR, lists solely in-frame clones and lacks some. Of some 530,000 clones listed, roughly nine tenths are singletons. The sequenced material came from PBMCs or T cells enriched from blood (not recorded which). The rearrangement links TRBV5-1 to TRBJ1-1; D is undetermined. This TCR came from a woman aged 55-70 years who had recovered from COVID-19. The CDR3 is CASSLQRNTEAFF. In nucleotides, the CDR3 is TGCGCCAGCAGCCTACAGAGGAACACTGAAGCTTTCTTT.